These T cell receptor beta chains were read from a single sample in a study of OX40 agonist ivuxolimab in advanced cancers. This table comes from immunoSEQ multiplex PCR, and its TCRdb copy is limited to in-frame clones, with some not included. The repertoire holds approximately 11,000 clones, with 78% as singletons. This sample comprised CD4+ or CD8+ T cells sorted from blood, obtained in a trial of the OX40 agonist ivuxolimab. These receptors all stem from an adult with an advanced solid tumor such as melanoma, head and neck, liver or kidney cancer. The CDR3 runs from the conserved cysteine through the conserved F or W. A D gene is named only where the DNA matches it firmly. Clone size, where shown, is once, few, many, or a class for clones that have expanded.

>TRBV11-3|TRBD1|few|TRBJ1-1
TGTGCCAGCATGACAGGGATGAACACTGAAGCTTTCTTT
CASMTGMNTEAFF
>TRBV18|.|.|TRBJ2-7
TGTGCCAGCTCACCAGCCTACGAGCAGTACTTC
CASSPAYEQYF
>TRBV7-8|.|few|TRBJ2-5
TGTGCCAGCAGCTCACCAGGGGCTAGCACCTCAGGGGAGACCCAGTACTTC
CASSSPGASTSGETQYF
>TRBV5-6|TRBD1|.|TRBJ1-5
TGTGCCAGCAGCTCCTCCGACAGGGGGCTGAGCAATCAGCCCCAGCATTTT
CASSSSDRGLSNQPQHF
>TRBV6-1|.|.|TRBJ1-1
TGTGCCAGCAATATCGCAGGGGATGAAGCTTTCTTT
CASNIAGDEAFF
>TRBV5-6|.|.|TRBJ1-2
TGTGCCAGCAGCTTGGATGGCAGCCTCTATGGCTACACCTTC
CASSLDGSLYGYTF
>TRBV5-4|.|.|TRBJ2-1
TGTGCCAGCAGCTTTATGACAGGATCCGCCTACAATGAGCAGTTCTTC
CASSFMTGSAYNEQFF
>TRBV29-1|.|medium-sized|TRBJ1-2
TGCAGCGTTGAAAGGGATTATGGCTACACCTTC
CSVERDYGYTF
>TRBV5-4|.|.|TRBJ2-2
TGTGCCAGCAGTTCGTCGACCGGGGAGCTGTTTTTT
CASSSSTGELFF
>TRBV27|.|few|TRBJ1-2
TGTGCCAGCAGCGACGGGCAGAGCGGCTACACCTTC
CASSDGQSGYTF
>TRBV19|.|once|TRBJ2-7
TGTGCCAGTAGTATATCCCTAGTCTACGAGCAGTACTTC
CASSISLVYEQYF
>TRBV4-1|.|.|TRBJ1-5
TGCGCCAGCAGCCAAGAAGGGTCCCAGGTCAGCAATCAGCCCCAGCATTTT
CASSQEGSQVSNQPQHF
>TRBV4-2|TRBD2|.|TRBJ2-5
TGTGCCAGCAGCCAAGAGAGGGCTAGCGGGTTACAAGAGACCCAGTACTTC
CASSQERASGLQETQYF
>TRBV13|TRBD1|.|TRBJ1-1
TGTGCCAGCAGCTCCCTGGGACAGCTGAACACTGAAGCTTTCTTT
CASSSLGQLNTEAFF
>TRBV29-1|TRBD2|few|TRBJ2-3
TGCAGCGTTGAGGGCCTCCCGGGACTAGCGTCAGATACGCAGTATTTT
CSVEGLPGLASDTQYF
>TRBV16|.|.|TRBJ2-1
TGTGCCAGCAGCCACTCCGGGGACAATGAGCAGTTCTTC
CASSHSGDNEQFF
>TRBV30|.|medium-sized|TRBJ2-2
TGTGCCTGGAGCTTACAGGGCCGGGACACCGGGGAGCTGTTTTTT
CAWSLQGRDTGELFF
>TRBV6-1|.|.|TRBJ2-1
TGTGCCAGCACCCGGACTATCCTGTACAATGAGCAGTTCTTC
CASTRTILYNEQFF
>TRBV11-2|TRBD2|.|TRBJ2-4
TGTGCCAGCAGACGGGGACTAGCGGGGGGTAAAAACATTCAGTACTTC
CASRRGLAGGKNIQYF
>TRBV6-5|TRBD1|.|TRBJ1-2
TGTGCCAGCAGGACAGGGGGCCAGCAAGGCTACACCTTC
CASRTGGQQGYTF
>TRBV10-3|.|.|TRBJ2-5
TGTGCCATCGGAGGACCTCAAGAGACCCAGTACTTC
CAIGGPQETQYF
>TRBV30|.|.|TRBJ1-2
TGTGCCTGGACGGCCTCGTTTAGCGGGATAGGCTCGGGCTATGGCTACACCTTC
CAWTASFSGIGSGYGYTF
>TRBV27|.|.|TRBJ2-2
TGTGCCAGCAGTTTATCTTCCGGGGAGCTGTTTTTT
CASSLSSGELFF
>TRBV6-1|.|.|TRBJ2-4
TGTGCCAGCAGTGAAGGGGCTACCGGGGGAAACATTCAGTACTTC
CASSEGATGGNIQYF
>TRBV27|.|.|TRBJ2-2
TGTGCCAGCAGTTTAGTACGGTCGAGGGAGCTGTTTTTT
CASSLVRSRELFF
>TRBV7-3|.|.|TRBJ1-1
TGTGCCAGCAGCTCCTCCGGGGGGGACGCTGAAGCTTTCTTT
CASSSSGGDAEAFF
>TRBV11-1|.|.|TRBJ1-2
TGTGCCAGCAGCCCCGAGACAGTAGACTTATATGGCTACACCTTC
CASSPETVDLYGYTF
>TRBV7-6|.|.|TRBJ2-3
TGTGCCAGCAGCTTAGGTGACACAGATACGCAGTATTTT
CASSLGDTDTQYF
>TRBV7-9|TRBD2|.|TRBJ2-7
TGTGCCAGCAGCCCGGGGGGGTACTACGAGCAGTACTTC
CASSPGGYYEQYF
>TRBV2|TRBD2|.|TRBJ2-2
TGTGCCAGCAGTGACTCGTCTAGCGGGGGGAACACCGGGGAGCTGTTTTTT
CASSDSSSGGNTGELFF
>TRBV25-1|TRBD2|few|TRBJ2-3
TGTGCCAGCAGTGAATCGGCTAGCGGGGTCACAGATACGCAGTATTTT
CASSESASGVTDTQYF
>TRBV4-2|.|.|TRBJ2-7
TGTGCCAGCAGCCAAGAAACCCCGGGGTCCTCCTACGAGCAGTACTTC
CASSQETPGSSYEQYF
>TRBV9|.|once|TRBJ2-7
TGTGCCAGCAGCCTAGACGACAGGCCTCTTGGCGAGCAGTACTTC
CASSLDDRPLGEQYF